Described below is a single T cell receptor beta chain sequence and its context. This entry comes from a study of T cells in narcolepsy. The CDR3 is 13 residues long. Germline CDR1 is SNHLY and CDR2 is FYNNEI. V lost 8 bases and J 5 bases, leaving 10 bases between the germline ends. Profiled with immunoSEQ multiplex PCR; TCRdb holds only in-frame clones, not every one. The profile shows just over 40,000 clones, 88% of them singletons. J is TRBJ1-6 and V is TRBV2; D gene unclear. The TCR was taken from a human donor with narcolepsy. Input material: CD45RA- memory CD4+ T cells from PBMCs. CDR3 coding DNA: TGTGCCAGCTCACACGACAATAATTCACCCCTCCACTTT. Residues: CASSHDNNSPLHF.